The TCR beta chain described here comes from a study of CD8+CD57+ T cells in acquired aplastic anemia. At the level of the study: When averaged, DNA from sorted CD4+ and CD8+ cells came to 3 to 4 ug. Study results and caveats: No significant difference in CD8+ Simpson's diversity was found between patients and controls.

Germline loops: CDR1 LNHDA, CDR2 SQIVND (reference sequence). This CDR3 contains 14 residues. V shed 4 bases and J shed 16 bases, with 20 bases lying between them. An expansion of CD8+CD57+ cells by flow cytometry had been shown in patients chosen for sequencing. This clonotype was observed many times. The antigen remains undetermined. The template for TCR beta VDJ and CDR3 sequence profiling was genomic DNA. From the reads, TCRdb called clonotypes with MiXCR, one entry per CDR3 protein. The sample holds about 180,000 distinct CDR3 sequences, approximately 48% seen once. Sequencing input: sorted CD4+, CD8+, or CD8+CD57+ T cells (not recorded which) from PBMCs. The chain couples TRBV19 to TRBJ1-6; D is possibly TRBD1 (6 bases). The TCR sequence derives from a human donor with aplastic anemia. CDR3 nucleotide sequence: TGTGCCAGTAGTACCCAAAGACAGGCTTCAGTACTCCACTTT. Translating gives CASSTQRQASVLHF.